The 26 T cell receptor beta chains below come from one sample, sequenced in a study of blood T cell repertoires in COVID-19 (dated by TCRdb to between 2020 and 2021). The library relied on the immunoSEQ multiplex PCR assay. Drawn from immuneACCESS, this table holds only the in-frame rearrangements with V and J called that TCRdb kept. Clones are partly lost; checked studies trace under half to an unresolved V gene and leave the rest unexplained. In this sample the table shows tens of thousands of clones, approximately 83% of which occur a single time. The leading ten clones occupy over 40% of the sample. Sample: peripheral blood. The source of these receptors is a man older than 75 with acute or convalescent COVID-19.

This clone was counted only a few times. J is TRBJ1-2 and V is TRBV12-5, with D unresolved. The germline V gene encodes CDR1 LGHNT and CDR2 FRNRAP. V was clipped by 3 bases and J by 0 bases, with 8 bases between them. The CDR3 is made up of 14 amino acids. The CDR3 DNA is TGTGCTAGTGGTTTTGGGGAGGCTAACTATGGCTACACCTTC. Residues: CASGFGEANYGYTF.

This clone was observed many times. The V and J genes are TRBV20-1 and TRBJ1-2; 8 bases align to TRBD1. CDR1 is DFQATT, CDR2 SNEGSKA, per germline (reference sequence). J was trimmed by 4 bases and V by 3 bases; bases with no gene match: 4. The CDR3 contains 13 residues. The CDR3 protein is CSASSGQGYGYTF. Here the CDR3 DNA reads TGCAGTGCTAGTAGCGGACAGGGCTATGGCTACACCTTC.

The chain carries TRBV7-9 and TRBJ2-7; TRBD2 matches 7 bases. With 5 bases clipped from V and 4 bases from J, the junction kept 8 bases outside the gene matches. CDR3 length: 14 residues. The germline V gene has CDR1 SEHNR and CDR2 FQNEAQ (reference sequence). The CDR3 bases are TGTGCCAGCAGCGCGCGGGGCGGGAGTTACGAGCAGTACTTC. This codes for CASSARGGSYEQYF.

The chain is built from TRBV6-5 and TRBJ1-2; 8 nucleotides match TRBD1. Germline V gene data show CDR1 as MNHEY and CDR2 as SVGAGI. The CDR3 loop spans 13 amino acids. The V gene end was trimmed by 6 bases and the J gene end by 6 bases; junction bases not matched to a gene: 6. The CDR3 sequence: CASRDRGGNGYTF. CDR3 sequence (DNA): TGTGCCAGCAGAGACAGGGGTGGAAATGGCTACACCTTC.

The V and J genes are TRBV5-8 and TRBJ2-7; 7 nucleotides agree with TRBD1. In germline, CDR1 is SGHTS, CDR2 YDEGEE. The CDR3 extends over 15 amino acids. Trimming at V came to 0 bases and at J to 2 bases, leaving 5 bases not matched to a gene. The CDR3 bases are TGTGCCAGCAGCTTGGGGATGACAGGGACCTACGAGCAGTACTTC. It yields the protein CASSLGMTGTYEQYF.

CDR3 in DNA: TGTGCCACCAGCAGAGATTCAGGGCTGACTGAAGCTTTCTTT. Translation: CATSRDSGLTEAFF. The chain uses TRBV15 and TRBJ1-1; D is possibly TRBD1 (5 bases). CDR3 size: 14 residues. Per the germline V gene, CDR1 is LNHNV and CDR2 is YYDKDF (reference sequence). V lost 0 bases, J lost 5 bases, and 10 bases lay in between.

The chain recombines TRBV7-8 with TRBJ2-5; D may be TRBD2 (6 bases). Trimming took 1 base from V and 7 from J, leaving 13 bases between them. Per the germline V gene, CDR1 is SGHVS and CDR2 is FQNEAQ. The CDR3 totals 14 residues. CDR3 sequence: CASSLGGGARTQYF. CDR3 coding DNA: TGTGCCAGCAGCTTAGGTGGCGGGGCGAGGACCCAGTACTTC. The whole variable domain, filled in from reference TRBV7-8 and TRBJ2-5, reads GAGVSQSPRYKVAKRGQDVALRCDPISGHVSLFWYQQALGQGPEFLTYFQNEAQLDKSGLPSDRFFAERPEGSVSTLKIQRTQQEDSAVYLCASSLGGGARTQYFGPGTRLLVL.

The chain joins TRBV6-5 to TRBJ1-2; a weak D match, TRBD1 (6 bases). From germline, CDR1 is MNHEY and CDR2 SVGAGI. V was cut by 5 bases and J by 8 bases, with 12 bases left in between. The CDR3 totals 12 residues. CDR3 loop: CASSTDRFGYTF. The CDR3 DNA reads TGTGCCAGCAGTACTGACAGGTTCGGCTACACCTTC.

V gene TRBV19 combines with J gene TRBJ1-5; TRBD1 is a possible D gene (6 bases). V was cut by 5 bases and J by 4 bases, with 12 bases left in between. From germline, CDR1 is LNHDA and CDR2 SQIVND (reference sequence). CDR3 size: 14 residues. CDR3 sequence (DNA): TGTGCCAGTAGTCCACAGGGAACTAATCAGCCCCAGCATTTT. The encoded protein is CASSPQGTNQPQHF.

This chain links TRBV7-3 with TRBJ2-3; 7 positions match TRBD2. In germline, CDR1 is SGHTA, CDR2 FQGTGA. V lost 2 bases to trimming and J lost 1 base; unmatched junction nucleotides: 3. CDR3 length equals 15 residues. The CDR3 spells CASSLAGAGTDTQYF. For the CDR3, the DNA is TGTGCCAGCAGCTTAGCGGGAGCAGGCACAGATACGCAGTATTTT.

This chain joins TRBV5-1 and TRBJ2-4; 10 bases agree with TRBD1. The trim removed 0 bases at V and 3 bases at J, leaving 9 bases unmatched. CDR1 SGHRS and CDR2 YFSETQ come from the germline V gene. The CDR3 runs 18 residues. CDR3 coding DNA: TGCGCCAGCAGCTTGGGACAGGGGGCGTTGGTTGGCAAAAACATTCAGTACTTC. Translation: CASSLGQGALVGKNIQYF.

The V call is TRBV15, the J call TRBJ2-7; 7 bases line up with TRBD1. The CDR3 covers 15 residues. Germline trimming cut 1 base from V and 3 bases from J; bases unmatched to any gene: 6. Germline values: CDR1 LNHNV, CDR2 YYDKDF (reference sequence). Here the CDR3 reads CATSRGGGPNYEQYF. CDR3 DNA: TGTGCCACCAGCAGAGGAGGGGGCCCAAACTACGAGCAGTACTTC.

This clone showed up just a few times. This chain uses TRBV7-2 with TRBJ1-5; D possibly corresponds to TRBD1 (6 bases). The CDR3 is 16 amino acids. The V end was cut by 5 bases, the J end by 5 bases, with 19 bases between. Per the germline V gene, CDR1 is SGHTA and CDR2 is FQGNSA. The CDR3 protein is CASSPGGGGTYQPQHF. The CDR3 nucleotides read TGTGCCAGCAGCCCCGGAGGGGGGGGTACCTATCAGCCCCAGCATTTT.

This chain uses TRBV27 with TRBJ2-7, with 12 bases lining up with TRBD2. The CDR3 length is 14 residues. Germline V gene lookup returns CDR1 MNHEY and CDR2 SMNVEV (reference sequence). Losses at the gene ends were 4 bases for V and 6 bases for J; bases not matched to a gene: 4. CDR3 sequence (DNA): TGTGCCAGCAGTTGGACTAGCGGGGTCTCCGAGCAGTACTTC. Protein product: CASSWTSGVSEQYF.

This clone was seen only a few times. The V gene is TRBV2, the J gene TRBJ2-3, with TRBD2 identical over 8 bases. The germline CDR1 and CDR2 sequences are SNHLY and FYNNEI. The V segment lost 6 bases and the J segment 5 bases; nucleotides outside the gene matches: 19. The CDR3 is made up of 18 amino acids. Here the CDR3 reads CASSHPRGGGISRDTQYF. The DNA of the CDR3 is TGTGCCAGCAGCCACCCTCGGGGCGGGGGGATTTCTAGAGATACGCAGTATTTT. The full variable domain, completed using reference TRBV2 and TRBJ2-3, is EPEVTQTPSHQVTQMGQEVILRCVPISNHLYFYWYRQILGQKVEFLVSFYNNEISEKSEIFDDQFSVERPDGSNFTLKIRSTKLEDSAMYFCASSHPRGGGISRDTQYFGPGTRLTVL.

The chain employs TRBV18 and TRBJ1-3; a possible D gene is TRBD1 (6 bases). Trimming left V 2 bases short and J 2 bases short, with 10 bases between. This CDR3 comprises 15 residues. The germline gives CDR1 KGHSH, CDR2 LQKENI. CDR3 region: CASSPATGTGNTIYF. Here the CDR3 DNA reads TGTGCCAGCTCACCAGCCACAGGGACTGGAAACACCATATATTTT.

This chain links TRBV7-2 with TRBJ1-2, with a tentative D call TRBD1 (6 bases). The germline CDR1 and CDR2 sequences are SGHTA and FQGNSA. CDR3 length: 14 residues. V gave up 7 bases and J gave up 0 bases, with 12 bases separating them. CDR3 sequence (DNA): TGTGCCAGCACCGGGGACACAGCTAACTATGGCTACACCTTC. Translation gives CASTGDTANYGYTF.

This sequence joins TRBV6-5 and TRBJ2-7; D might be TRBD2 (6 bases). Trimming left V 3 bases short and J 6 bases short, with 9 bases between. Germline V gene sequence: CDR1 MNHEY, CDR2 SVGAGI. The CDR3 spans 12 residues. CDR3 amino acids: CASSYSGIEQYF. The CDR3 coding sequence is TGTGCCAGCAGTTATAGCGGAATCGAGCAGTACTTC.

The chain carries TRBV10-3 and TRBJ2-5, with 7 bases matching TRBD1. After removal of 0 bases from V and 3 bases from J, the junction contained 4 bases not matched to a gene. This CDR3 region has 15 residues. Germline V gives CDR1 ENHRY, CDR2 SYGVKD. DNA of the CDR3: TGTGCCATCAGTGAGTCTACAGGGGCAAAAGAGACCCAGTACTTC. It translates to CAISESTGAKETQYF.

The chain links TRBV19 to TRBJ2-1; TRBD2 matches at 11 bases. The germline CDR1 and CDR2 sequences are LNHDA and SQIVND (reference sequence). This CDR3 comprises 14 residues. Trimming removed 8 bases from V and 7 bases from J; junction bases left unmatched: 7. The CDR3 sequence is CASGTSGSINEQFF. The CDR3 region has the DNA TGTGCCAGTGGTACTAGCGGGAGCATAAATGAGCAGTTCTTC.

The chain combines TRBV18 with TRBJ1-5; unclear D gene. The CDR3 is 13 amino acids. V shed 6 bases and J shed 3 bases, with 9 bases lying between them. The germline CDR1 and CDR2 sequences are KGHSH and LQKENI. The CDR3 DNA follows: TGTGCCAGCTCCCCTGTAAACAATCAGCCCCAGCATTTT. This codes for CASSPVNNQPQHF.

The J gene is TRBJ2-3, the V gene TRBV3-1 (or the pseudogene TRBV3-2), with a possible D match to TRBD1 (7 bases). The CDR3 extends over 18 amino acids. Germline V gene lookup returns CDR1 LGHDT and CDR2 YNNKEL (reference sequence). Trimming took off 0 bases at V and 2 bases at J, with 18 bases between the two ends. CDR3 sequence (DNA): TGTGCCAGCAGCCAAGACTGGCGACAGGGAGGTGCCACAGATACGCAGTATTTT. Encoded protein: CASSQDWRQGGATDTQYF.

The sample holds a few counts of this clone. V is TRBV6-2 or TRBV6-3 and J is TRBJ2-3; D perhaps matches TRBD1 (6 bases). The CDR3 consists of 16 residues. Trimming removed 2 bases at V and 4 bases at J, with 16 bases between. Germline V gives CDR1 MNHEY, CDR2 SVGEGT. DNA for the CDR3: TGTGCCAGCAGTTACACGCGACAGGAAGGCGCAGATACGCAGTATTTT. Protein sequence: CASSYTRQEGADTQYF.

The table lists this clone with a count of one. The J gene is TRBJ1-1, the V gene TRBV12-3 or TRBV12-4; possible D gene TRBD1, 6 bases. V lost 7 bases, J lost 8 bases, and 17 bases lay in between. CDR3 length: 13 residues. The CDR3 loop is CASTLPQGIEAFF. CDR3 sequence (DNA): TGTGCCAGCACTCTCCCGCAGGGGATCGAAGCTTTCTTT.

This clone was found a few times. CDR3 bases: TGCGCCAGCAGCTTGACCCCGGGGAACACCGGGGAGCTGTTTTTT. As protein: CASSLTPGNTGELFF. The chain recombines TRBV5-1 with TRBJ2-2; D is undetermined. The V and J ends lost 1 base and 1 base respectively, with 8 bases between them. CDR3 size: 15 residues. Germline-derived CDR1 and CDR2 are SGHRS and YFSETQ.

V and J are TRBV7-2 and TRBJ1-4, with D perhaps matching TRBD1 (6 bases). V lost 4 bases and J 8 bases, leaving 17 bases between the germline ends. The CDR3 is 15 amino acids. The germline CDR1 and CDR2 sequences are SGHTA and FQGNSA. CDR3: CASSSQGQLLEKLFF. In DNA, the CDR3 is TGTGCCAGCAGCTCCCAAGGACAGTTATTGGAAAAACTGTTTTTT.